A single sample gave rise to the 9 T cell receptor beta chains below, sequenced in a study of neurological immune-mediated disorders. TCRdb redid the calling of the 5' RACE reads with MiXCR, one entry per CDR3 protein. The sample yields about 52,000 distinct CDR3 sequences, less than 4% seen once. Sequencing was carried out using PBMCs. The receptor source for this set is a man aged 55 to 70 with multiple sclerosis.

This clonotype has ten or more counts. The V and J genes are TRBV29-1 and TRBJ1-1, with a possible D match to TRBD1 (6 bases). The ends were cut back, 7 bases at V and 5 bases at J, with 20 bases in the middle. The CDR3 runs to 14 residues. Per the germline V gene, CDR1 is SQVTM and CDR2 is ANQGSEA. The CDR3 reads CSGGEGVLGTEAFF. The CDR3 DNA follows: TGCAGCGGAGGAGAGGGGGTGCTGGGGACTGAAGCTTTCTTT.

This clonotype was picked up many times. The rearrangement uses TRBV20-1 and TRBJ1-5; no reliable D call. The germline CDR1 and CDR2 sequences are DFQATT and SNEGSKA (reference sequence). CDR3 length: 13 amino acids. V was clipped by 3 bases and J by 3 bases, with 9 bases between them. The CDR3 region has the DNA TGCAGTGCTAGTCAGTCCGTCAATCAGCCCCAGCATTTT. It specifies CSASQSVNQPQHF.

Many counts were recorded for this clonotype. The chain employs TRBV9 and TRBJ2-1; no firm D call. CDR1 is SGDLS and CDR2 is YYNGEE in the germline V gene. The CDR3 is made up of 13 amino acids. Between the trimmed V and J ends, which lost 0 bases and 5 bases, there was a span of 6 bases. The CDR3 loop is CASSVDSNNEQFF. The CDR3 DNA follows: TGTGCCAGCAGCGTAGACAGTAACAATGAGCAGTTCTTC.

The sample holds many counts of this clonotype. This rearrangement joins TRBV21-1 to TRBJ2-4. TRBV21-1 is termed a pseudogene. There are 13 residues in the CDR3. The chain's CDR3 is CASSSRAKNIQYF. The CDR3 nucleotides are TGTGCCAGCAGCTCGAGGGCCAAAAACATTCAGTACTTC.

In this sample, this clonotype is medium-sized. J is TRBJ2-1 and V is TRBV15, with no clear D. CDR3 length: 12 residues. Trimming removed 0 bases from V and 8 bases from J, with 5 bases in between. The V gene's germline CDR1 is LNHNV and CDR2 YYDKDF (reference sequence). CDR3: CATSRDEDEQFF. The CDR3 DNA sequence: TGTGCCACCAGCAGAGATGAGGATGAGCAGTTCTTC.

The chain joins TRBV20-1 to TRBJ2-7; TRBD1 aligns across 7 bases. Germline assignment: CDR1 DFQATT and CDR2 SNEGSKA (reference sequence). The V gene end was trimmed by 5 bases and the J gene end by 3 bases; junction bases not matched to a gene: 10. This CDR3 spans 14 amino acids. The CDR3 protein is CSASDRAPFYEQYF. CDR3 in DNA: TGCAGTGCTTCAGACAGGGCGCCTTTCTACGAGCAGTACTTC.

This clonotype has ten or more counts. This chain links TRBV20-1 with TRBJ2-7; unclear D gene. Germline V gene lookup returns CDR1 DFQATT and CDR2 SNEGSKA (reference sequence). The CDR3 sequence is 14 residues long. V lost 6 bases, J lost 2 bases, and 17 bases lay in between. Here the CDR3 DNA reads TGCAGTGCAAAGTCCGCCAGCGTAGCCTACGAGCAGTACTTC. Its protein is CSAKSASVAYEQYF.

Ten or more counts support this clonotype. V is TRBV7-2 and J is TRBJ2-1; D gene uncertain. The CDR3 contains 16 residues. The V end was cut by 1 base, the J end by 0 bases, with 10 bases between. The germline CDR1 and CDR2 sequences are SGHTA and FQGNSA. The DNA of the CDR3 is TGTGCCAGCAGCTTAGGTCAACTTAGCTCCTACAATGAGCAGTTCTTC. As protein: CASSLGQLSSYNEQFF. The variable domain in full, with the rest retrieved from reference TRBV7-2 and TRBJ2-1, is GAGVSQSPSNKVTEKGKDVELRCDPISGHTALYWYRQSLGQGLEFLIYFQGNSAPDKSGLPSDRFSAERTGGSVSTLTIQRTQQEDSAVYLCASSLGQLSSYNEQFFGPGTRLTVL.

This clonotype was counted at least ten times. The gene calls are TRBV20-1 and TRBJ1-2; D unresolved. V shed 1 base and J shed 5 bases, with 11 bases lying between them. Germline CDR1 and CDR2: DFQATT and SNEGSKA (reference sequence). This CDR3 has 13 amino acids. The CDR3 region is CSARAREGYGYTF. CDR3 nucleotides: TGCAGTGCTAGAGCCCGGGAAGGTTATGGCTACACCTTC.